The clone carrying this T cell receptor beta chain was seen many times. This entry is derived from a study of regulatory T cells in long-lasting Graves disease. Study information: By definition, persistent Graves' disease involved antithyroid drugs for over 5 years alongside positive TSH receptor antibodies.

The sample's time point: persistent/refractory GD, antithyroid drugs over 5 years with positive TRAb. Researchers made the TCR library from RNA that was extracted from PBMCs. EDTA tubes collected roughly 9.6 milliliters of peripheral blood. In building TCR beta libraries, iRepertoire HTBI primers were used together with Arm-PCR of CDR3 regions. Original analysis: In the combined samples, under 80 TRBV and 14 to 15 TRBJ segments were identified. MiXCR, run by TCRdb on the multiplex PCR reads, gives a single entry per CDR3 protein. TCRdb's processing, not the authors', yielded these V and J calls. The sample shows 300,000 to 500,000 distinct CDR3 sequences, around 20% of them seen only once. Sequencing was performed on peripheral blood mononuclear cells (PBMCs), taken when the disease was refractory, from a patient treated with antithyroid drugs. This receptor was identified in a female donor with Graves disease.

CDR3 loop: CASSQTSRPYEQYF. The CDR3 coding sequence is TGTGCCAGCAGTCAAACTAGCCGCCCCTACGAGCAGTACTTC. The V call is TRBV28, the J call TRBJ2-7; the D gene is possibly TRBD2 (6 bases). The CDR3 runs to 14 residues. Germline lookup yields CDR1 MDHEN and CDR2 SYDVKM. V was clipped by 5 bases and J by 2 bases, with 13 bases between them.